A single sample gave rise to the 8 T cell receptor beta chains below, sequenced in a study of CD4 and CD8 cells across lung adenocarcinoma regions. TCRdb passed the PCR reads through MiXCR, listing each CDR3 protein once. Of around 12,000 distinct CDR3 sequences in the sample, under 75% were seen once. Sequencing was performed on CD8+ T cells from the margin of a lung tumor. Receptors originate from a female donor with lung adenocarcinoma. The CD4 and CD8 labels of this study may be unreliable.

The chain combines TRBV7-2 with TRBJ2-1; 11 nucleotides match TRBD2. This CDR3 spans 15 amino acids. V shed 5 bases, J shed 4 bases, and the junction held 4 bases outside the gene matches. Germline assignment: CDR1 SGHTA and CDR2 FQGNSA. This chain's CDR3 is CASSPSSGRYNEQFF. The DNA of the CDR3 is TGTGCCAGCAGCCCGTCTAGCGGGAGGTACAATGAGCAGTTCTTC. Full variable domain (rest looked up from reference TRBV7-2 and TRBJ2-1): GAGVSQSPSNKVTEKGKDVELRCDPISGHTALYWYRQSLGQGLEFLIYFQGNSAPDKSGLPSDRFSAERTGGSVSTLTIQRTQQEDSAVYLCASSPSSGRYNEQFFGPGTRLTVL.

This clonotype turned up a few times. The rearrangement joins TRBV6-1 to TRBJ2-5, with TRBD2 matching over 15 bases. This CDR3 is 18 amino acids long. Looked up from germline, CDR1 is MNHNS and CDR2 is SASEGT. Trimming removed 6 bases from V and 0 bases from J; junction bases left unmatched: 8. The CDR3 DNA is TGTGCCAGCAGCTCCGGACTAGCGGGAGGGGCGTACCAAGAGACCCAGTACTTC. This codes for CASSSGLAGGAYQETQYF.

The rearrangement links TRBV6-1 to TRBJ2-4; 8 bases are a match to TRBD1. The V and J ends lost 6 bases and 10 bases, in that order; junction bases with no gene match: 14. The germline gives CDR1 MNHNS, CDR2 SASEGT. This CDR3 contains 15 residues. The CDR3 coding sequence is TGTGCCAGCAGAAGGACAGGGAGCTTCAAAGATATTCAGTACTTC. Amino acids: CASRRTGSFKDIQYF.

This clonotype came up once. In DNA form, the CDR3 reads TGTGCCAGCAGTCCTACGGGGCTGTCAGCCAAAAACATTCAGTACTTC. Translating gives CASSPTGLSAKNIQYF. J is TRBJ2-4 and V is TRBV6-1, with D perhaps assigned TRBD1 or TRBD2 (5 bases each). The CDR3 extends over 16 amino acids. Trimming took 5 bases from V and 0 from J, leaving 14 bases between them. Germline-derived CDR1 and CDR2 are MNHNS and SASEGT.

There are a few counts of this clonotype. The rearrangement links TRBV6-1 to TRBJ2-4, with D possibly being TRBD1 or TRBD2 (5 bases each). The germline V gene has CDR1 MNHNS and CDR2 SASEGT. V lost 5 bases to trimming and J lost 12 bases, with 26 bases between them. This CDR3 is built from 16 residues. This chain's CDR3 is CASSPTGLRATDTQYF. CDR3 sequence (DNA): TGTGCCAGCAGTCCTACGGGGCTCCGAGCCACAGATACTCAGTACTTC.

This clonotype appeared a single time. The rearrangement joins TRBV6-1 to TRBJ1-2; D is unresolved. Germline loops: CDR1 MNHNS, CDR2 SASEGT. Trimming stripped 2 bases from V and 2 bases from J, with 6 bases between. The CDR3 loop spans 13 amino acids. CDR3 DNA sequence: TGTGCCAGCAGTGAAACGGGCAACTATGGCTACACCTTC. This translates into CASSETGNYGYTF.

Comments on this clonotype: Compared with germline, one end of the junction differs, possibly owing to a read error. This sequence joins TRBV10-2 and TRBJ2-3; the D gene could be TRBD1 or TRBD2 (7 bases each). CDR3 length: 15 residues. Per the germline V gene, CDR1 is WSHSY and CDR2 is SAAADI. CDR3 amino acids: CASREGAGAKNTQYF. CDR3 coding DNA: TGCGCCAGCAGAGAGGGGGCGGGGGCCAAAAATACGCAGTACTTT.

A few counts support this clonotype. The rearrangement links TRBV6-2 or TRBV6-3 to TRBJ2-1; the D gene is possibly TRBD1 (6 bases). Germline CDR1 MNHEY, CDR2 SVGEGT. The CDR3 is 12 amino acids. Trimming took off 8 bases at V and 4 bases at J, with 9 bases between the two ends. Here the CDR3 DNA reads TGTGCCAGCGGGGGCAGGTACAATGAGCAGTTCTTC. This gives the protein CASGGRYNEQFF.